This TCR beta chain was recovered during a study of shared clonotypes between healthy human individuals. Germline-derived CDR1 and CDR2 are MDHEN and SYDVKM. The CDR3 length is 13 residues. Trimming shortened V by 5 bases and J by 5 bases, and 11 bases separated the two germline ends. The method was immunoSEQ multiplex PCR; TCRdb's version includes in-frame clones alone and lacks a portion of them. The sample consists of hundreds of thousands of clones, around 77% of them appearing once. The rearrangement links TRBV28 to TRBJ2-3; possible D gene TRBD2, 6 bases. The sequence was collected from a woman aged 40 to 50 in good health. Some clones in this sample may be carry-over from other donors' samples. The sample was PBMCs. This chain's CDR3 is CASSPRRGDTQYF. The DNA of the CDR3 is TGTGCCAGCAGTCCCAGGAGGGGAGATACGCAGTATTTT. Using reference TRBV28 and TRBJ2-3 for the parts outside the CDR3, the full variable domain is DVKVTQSSRYLVKRTGEKVFLECVQDMDHENMFWYRQDPGLGLRLIYFSYDVKMKEKGDIPEGYSVSREKKERFSLILESASTNQTSMYLCASSPRRGDTQYFGPGTRLTVL.